What follows are 9 T cell receptor beta chains derived from one specimen sequenced in a study of CD8+ T cells in alopecia areata. TCR sequencing used cDNA made by reverse transcription of extracted RNA. Sequenced by immunoSEQ multiplex PCR; TCRdb stores in-frame clones only, minus some. The sample carries about 120,000 clones, approximately 55% recorded once. Treatment denoted: oral pan-JAK inhibitor, 5-10 mg twice daily. The sample consisted of CD4+ T cells sorted from blood, taken at week 24, from a patient treated with tofacitinib. The receptors come from a human donor with alopecia areata.

The chain carries TRBV27 and TRBJ1-2; no reliable D call. This CDR3 comprises 14 residues. CDR1 and CDR2 (germline): MNHEY, SMNVEV (reference sequence). The V end was cut by 0 bases, the J end by 8 bases, with 13 bases between. The CDR3 loop reads CASSLSSQSRGYTF. Written as DNA, the CDR3 is TGTGCCAGCAGTTTATCATCCCAAAGTCGAGGCTACACCTTC.

The chain recombines TRBV2 with TRBJ2-5, with D perhaps TRBD1 (5 bases). The germline gives CDR1 SNHLY, CDR2 FYNNEI. This CDR3 is 15 amino acids long. Trimming took off 4 bases at V and 1 base at J, with 13 bases between the two ends. The CDR3 reads CASSAWQGGQETQYF. CDR3 sequence (DNA): TGTGCCAGCAGTGCGTGGCAGGGCGGCCAAGAGACCCAGTACTTC.

As to this clone: The sample holds other DNA sequences that translate to the same CDR3. The chain is built from TRBV7-2 and TRBJ2-5; no definite D call. V was pared by 4 bases and J by 4 bases, with 10 bases between. Germline CDR1 reads SGHTA; CDR2 reads FQGNSA. The CDR3 has 13 amino acids. The CDR3 loop reads CASSSGRRETQYF. The CDR3 DNA is TGTGCCAGCAGCTCGGGCCGGAGAGAGACCCAGTACTTC.

The chain couples TRBV5-6 to TRBJ1-1; D unclear. The germline V gene encodes CDR1 SGHDT and CDR2 YYEEEE. The CDR3 extends over 12 amino acids. Trimming removed 4 bases from V and 5 bases from J, with 9 bases in between. This CDR3 reads CASSKTRTEAFF. In nucleotides, the CDR3 is TGTGCCAGCAGCAAGACTCGGACTGAAGCTTTCTTT.

This chain joins TRBV7-8 and TRBJ1-5; 8 positions match TRBD1. The CDR3 sequence is 16 residues long. J was trimmed by 6 bases and V by 0 bases; bases with no gene match: 7. The germline V gene has CDR1 SGHVS and CDR2 FQNEAQ. The CDR3 protein is CASSLAGQGASQPQHF. CDR3 in DNA: TGTGCCAGCAGCTTAGCGGGCCAGGGGGCAAGTCAGCCCCAGCATTTT.

The rearrangement uses TRBV28 and TRBJ1-1; 8 bases line up with TRBD1. The CDR3 is 15 amino acids. J was trimmed by 2 bases and V by 5 bases; bases with no gene match: 7. Germline-derived CDR1 and CDR2 are MDHEN and SYDVKM. The CDR3 coding sequence is TGTGCCAGCAGTCTTACGACAGGGGCAAACACTGAAGCTTTCTTT. Its protein is CASSLTTGANTEAFF.

This clone was found a few times. This chain joins TRBV10-3 and TRBJ1-1; TRBD1 is a possible D gene (6 bases). This CDR3 comprises 14 residues. Germline CDR1 is ENHRY and CDR2 is SYGVKD. The V and J ends lost 5 bases and 0 bases respectively, with 10 bases between them. CDR3 in amino acids: CAISKQGVNTEAFF. CDR3 DNA sequence: TGTGCCATCAGTAAACAGGGAGTGAACACTGAAGCTTTCTTT.

V usage is TRBV25-1 and J usage is TRBJ1-5, with D possibly TRBD1 on 5 matching bases. The CDR3 runs to 14 residues. V dropped 2 bases and J dropped 6 bases, with 11 bases sitting between them. Germline V gene sequence: CDR1 MGHDK, CDR2 SYGVNS. The CDR3, as DNA: TGTGCCAGCAGTGAAAATGACAGAAGTCAGCCCCAGCATTTT. It is translated as CASSENDRSQPQHF.

The chain couples TRBV10-2 to TRBJ2-1; D call uncertain. With 0 bases removed from V and 5 bases from J, the gap between germline ends came to 8 bases. Germline values: CDR1 WSHSY, CDR2 SAAADI. This CDR3 region has 14 residues. The CDR3 coding sequence is TGCGCCAGCAGTGAGTCTGTGGCAGACAATGAGCAGTTCTTC. This codes for CASSESVADNEQFF.